These 9 T cell receptor beta chains originate from one sample sequenced in a study of T cell repertoires in cytomegalovirus infection (dated 2019 in TCRdb). Sequencing relied on an Illumina HiSeq 1500. Using fastp trimming at Q25 and MiXCR clonotype assembly, TCRdb reanalyzed the public sequencing data and kept in-frame beta chains. Every distinct CDR3 protein forms one entry, paired with its most common genes and DNA. Recorded for this sample are 900,000 to 950,000 distinct CDR3 sequences; less than 35% of them occurred a single time. Around 15% of the sample lies in the top ten. The treatment or condition label corresponds to: in vitro stimulation with specific CMV peptide epitopes to enrich CMV-specific T cells. Antigens for these TCRs are unknown. The sample was cultured CD8+ T cells from PBMCs, taken from culture after CMV antigen stimulation. The source of these receptors is a human donor in good health (CMV status not recorded). Some clones in this sample may be carry-over from other donors' samples.

This clonotype was picked up many times. The rearrangement links TRBV7-8 to TRBJ2-7; D is unclear. Germline assignment: CDR1 SGHVS and CDR2 FQNEAQ. The CDR3 consists of 14 residues. Trimming cost V 5 bases and J 0 bases, with 11 bases left between them. The CDR3 loop is CASSTSRGSYEQYF. For the CDR3, the DNA is TGTGCCAGCAGCACCTCTCGAGGCTCCTACGAGCAGTACTTC.

The V call is TRBV19, the J call TRBJ2-1, with 9 positions matching TRBD1. The CDR3 has 15 amino acids. Unmatched junction bases numbered 6, after V lost 3 bases and J lost 6 bases. Looked up from germline, CDR1 is LNHDA and CDR2 is SQIVND (reference sequence). Here the CDR3 reads CASSIIRDRVNEQFF. CDR3 nucleotides: TGTGCCAGTAGTATCATCCGGGACAGGGTCAATGAGCAGTTCTTC.

The J gene is TRBJ2-7, the V gene TRBV20-1, with 10 bases lining up with TRBD2. The germline gives CDR1 DFQATT, CDR2 SNEGSKA (reference sequence). The CDR3 length is 18 residues. Trimming at V came to 3 bases and at J to 3 bases, leaving 17 bases not matched to a gene. The CDR3 loop is CSASPGSGGAFLGYEQYV. CDR3 nucleotides: TGCAGTGCTAGCCCGGGGAGCGGGGGGGCCTTTCTAGGCTACGAGCAGTACGTC.

V and J are TRBV28 and TRBJ2-1; D unresolved. The germline V gene has CDR1 MDHEN and CDR2 SYDVKM. This CDR3 has 16 amino acids. V gave up 2 bases and J gave up 5 bases, with 16 bases separating them. CDR3 protein: CASSLPQQESNNEQFF. The CDR3 bases are TGTGCCAGCAGTTTACCTCAGCAAGAGTCGAACAATGAGCAGTTCTTC.

This clonotype was counted at least ten times. The chain joins TRBV27 to TRBJ1-5; no definite D call. The CDR3 has 16 residues. Trimming pared 2 bases from V and 3 bases from J, leaving 14 bases between. Per germline, CDR1 MNHEY and CDR2 SMNVEV (reference sequence). DNA of the CDR3: TGTGCCAGCAGTTTAGGCCCGGTTCTGACCAATCAGCCCCAGCATTTT. Translated: CASSLGPVLTNQPQHF.

As DNA, the CDR3 is TGTGCCAGTAGTGAGGGGGGCCTTGAAGCTTTCTTT. Its translation: CASSEGGLEAFF. This rearrangement joins TRBV19 to TRBJ1-1; D might be TRBD1 (6 bases). V lost 5 bases, J lost 7 bases, and 11 bases lay in between. CDR1 is LNHDA and CDR2 is SQIVND in the germline V gene (reference sequence). The CDR3 loop spans 12 amino acids.

There are a few counts of this clonotype. The rearrangement links TRBV2 to TRBJ2-2; 8 nucleotides agree with TRBD1. The J segment lost 5 bases and the V segment lost 0 bases, leaving 5 bases of the junction unmatched. Germline V gene data show CDR1 as SNHLY and CDR2 as FYNNEI. This CDR3 spans 16 amino acids. The CDR3: CASSEATGVSTGELFF. The CDR3 DNA follows: TGTGCCAGCAGTGAAGCGACAGGGGTGTCTACCGGGGAGCTGTTTTTT.

The V call is TRBV7-9, the J call TRBJ1-6, with a possible D match to TRBD1 (5 bases). Trimming stripped 5 bases from V and 9 bases from J, with 17 bases between. CDR3 length: 15 amino acids. The V gene's germline CDR1 is SEHNR and CDR2 FQNEAQ (reference sequence). The CDR3 sequence: CASSLPPGLGSPLHF. The DNA for the CDR3 is TGTGCCAGCAGCCTCCCACCGGGACTGGGTTCACCCCTCCACTTT.

This clonotype came up a few times. The chain recombines TRBV12-3 or TRBV12-4 with TRBJ2-7; maybe TRBD1 (6 bases). This CDR3 spans 17 amino acids. V lost 4 bases and J 2 bases, leaving 21 bases between the germline ends. CDR3 nucleotides: TGTGCCAGCAGTTCGCCTCACAGGGACCAGGGAGCCTACGAGCAGTACTTC. Translation gives CASSSPHRDQGAYEQYF.